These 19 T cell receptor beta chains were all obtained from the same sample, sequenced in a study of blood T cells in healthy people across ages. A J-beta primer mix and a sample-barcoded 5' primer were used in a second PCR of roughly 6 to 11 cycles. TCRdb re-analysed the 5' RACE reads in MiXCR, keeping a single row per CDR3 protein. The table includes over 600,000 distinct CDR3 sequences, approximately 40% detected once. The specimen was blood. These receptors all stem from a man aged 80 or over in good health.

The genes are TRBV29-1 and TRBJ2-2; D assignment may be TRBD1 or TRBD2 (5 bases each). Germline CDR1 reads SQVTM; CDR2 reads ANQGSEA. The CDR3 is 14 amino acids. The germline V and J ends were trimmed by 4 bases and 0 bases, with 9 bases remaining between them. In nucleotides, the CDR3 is TGCAGCGTTGCGGGACCCCCGAACACCGGGGAGCTGTTTTTT. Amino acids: CSVAGPPNTGELFF.

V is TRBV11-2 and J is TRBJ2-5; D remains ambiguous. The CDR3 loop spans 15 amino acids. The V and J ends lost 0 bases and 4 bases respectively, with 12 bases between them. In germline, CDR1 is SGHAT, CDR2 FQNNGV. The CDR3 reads CASSLDTNDGETQYF. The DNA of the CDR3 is TGTGCCAGCAGCTTAGATACTAACGATGGAGAGACCCAGTACTTC. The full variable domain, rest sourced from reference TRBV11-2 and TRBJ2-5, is EAGVAQSPRYKIIEKRQSVAFWCNPISGHATLYWYQQILGQGPKLLIQFQNNGVVDDSQLPKDRFSAERLKGVDSTLKIQPAKLEDSAVYLCASSLDTNDGETQYFGPGTRLLVL.

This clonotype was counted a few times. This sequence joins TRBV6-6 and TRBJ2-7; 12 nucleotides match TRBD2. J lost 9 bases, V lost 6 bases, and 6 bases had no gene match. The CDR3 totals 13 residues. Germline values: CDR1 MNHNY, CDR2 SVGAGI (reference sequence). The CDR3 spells CASSSGTSGSQYF. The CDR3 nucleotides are TGTGCCAGCAGCTCCGGGACTAGCGGGTCGCAGTACTTC.

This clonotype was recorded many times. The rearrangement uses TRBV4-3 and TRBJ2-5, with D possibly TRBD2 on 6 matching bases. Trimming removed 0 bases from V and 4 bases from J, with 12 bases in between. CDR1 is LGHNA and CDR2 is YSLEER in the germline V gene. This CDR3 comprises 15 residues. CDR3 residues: CASSQEGGRGETQYF. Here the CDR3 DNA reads TGCGCCAGCAGCCAAGAAGGAGGGCGCGGAGAGACCCAGTACTTC.

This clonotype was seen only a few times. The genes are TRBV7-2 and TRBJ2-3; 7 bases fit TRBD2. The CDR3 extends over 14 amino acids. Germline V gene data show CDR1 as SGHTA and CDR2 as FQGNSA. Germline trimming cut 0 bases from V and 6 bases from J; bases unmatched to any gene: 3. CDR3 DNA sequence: TGTGCCAGCAGCTTAGCGGGTAGCGGGGATACGCAGTATTTT. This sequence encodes CASSLAGSGDTQYF.

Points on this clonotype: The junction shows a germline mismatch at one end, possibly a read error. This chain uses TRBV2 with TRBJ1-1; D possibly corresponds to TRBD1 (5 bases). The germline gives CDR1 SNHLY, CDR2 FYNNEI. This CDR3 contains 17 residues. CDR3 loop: CAGSEAPSTERNTEAFF. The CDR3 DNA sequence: TGTGCCGGCAGTGAAGCGCCCTCGACAGAACGGAACACTGAAGCTTTCTTT.

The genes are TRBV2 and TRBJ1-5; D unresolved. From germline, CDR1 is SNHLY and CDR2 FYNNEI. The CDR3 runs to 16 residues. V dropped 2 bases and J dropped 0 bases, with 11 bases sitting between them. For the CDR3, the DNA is TGTGCCAGCAGTGAAACGTGGACGGATAGCAATCAGCCCCAGCATTTT. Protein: CASSETWTDSNQPQHF.

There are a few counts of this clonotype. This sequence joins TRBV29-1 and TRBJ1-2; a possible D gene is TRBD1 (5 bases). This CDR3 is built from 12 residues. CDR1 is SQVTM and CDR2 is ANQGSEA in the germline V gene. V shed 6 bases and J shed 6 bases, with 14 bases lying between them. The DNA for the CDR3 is TGCAGCGTAGCGGGGGGAAGGGATGGCTACACCTTC. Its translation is CSVAGGRDGYTF.

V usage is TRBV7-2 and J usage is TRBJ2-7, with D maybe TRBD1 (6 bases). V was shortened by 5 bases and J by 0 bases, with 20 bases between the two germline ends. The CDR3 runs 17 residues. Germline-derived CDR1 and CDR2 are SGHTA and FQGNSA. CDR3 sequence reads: CTSSATPGRGFSYEQYF. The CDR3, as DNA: TGTACCAGCAGCGCCACGCCTGGCAGGGGATTCTCCTACGAGCAGTACTTC.

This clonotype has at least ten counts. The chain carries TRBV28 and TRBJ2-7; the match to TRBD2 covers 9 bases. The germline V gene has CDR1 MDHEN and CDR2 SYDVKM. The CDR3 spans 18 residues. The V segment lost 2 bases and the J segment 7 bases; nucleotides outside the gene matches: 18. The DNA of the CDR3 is TGTGCCAGCAGTTTAAACCCCTATCACTTAGCGGGAGCAGAGGAGCAGTACTTC. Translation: CASSLNPYHLAGAEEQYF.

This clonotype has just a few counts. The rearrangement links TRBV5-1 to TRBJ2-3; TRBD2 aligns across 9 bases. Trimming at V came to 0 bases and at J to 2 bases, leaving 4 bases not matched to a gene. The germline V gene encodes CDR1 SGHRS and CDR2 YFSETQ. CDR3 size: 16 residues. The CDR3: CASSLDPSGNTDTQYF. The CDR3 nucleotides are TGCGCCAGCAGCTTGGATCCTAGCGGGAACACAGATACGCAGTATTTT.

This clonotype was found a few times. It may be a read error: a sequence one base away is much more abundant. This chain's CDR3 is CASSRSGANGYTF. The CDR3 DNA follows: TGCGCCAGCAGCCGCTCGGGGGCCAATGGCTACACCTTC. J is TRBJ1-2 and V is TRBV5-1; TRBD1 is a possible D gene (6 bases). Germline V gives CDR1 SGHRS, CDR2 YFSETQ. The V end was cut by 4 bases, the J end by 6 bases, with 13 bases between. This CDR3 region has 13 residues.

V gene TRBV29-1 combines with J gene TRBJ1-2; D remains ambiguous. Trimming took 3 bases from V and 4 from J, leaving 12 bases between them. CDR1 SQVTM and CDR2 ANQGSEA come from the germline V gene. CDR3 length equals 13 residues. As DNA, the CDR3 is TGCAGCGTTGATGCAGGTTATGGCTATGGCTACACCTTC. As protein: CSVDAGYGYGYTF. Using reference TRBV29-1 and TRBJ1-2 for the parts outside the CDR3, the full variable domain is SAVISQKPSRDICQRGTSLTIQCQVDSQVTMMFWYRQQPGQSLTLIATANQGSEATYESGFVIDKFPISRPNLTFSTLTVSNMSPEDSSIYLCSVDAGYGYGYTFGSGTRLTVV.

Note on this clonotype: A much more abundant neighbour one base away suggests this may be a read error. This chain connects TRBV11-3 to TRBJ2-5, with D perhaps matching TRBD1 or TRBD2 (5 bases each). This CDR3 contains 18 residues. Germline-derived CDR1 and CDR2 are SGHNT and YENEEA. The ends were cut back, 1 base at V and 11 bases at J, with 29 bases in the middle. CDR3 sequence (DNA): TGTGCCAGCAGCTTAGTTGGGACCATAGCAGGACGGTACAGTGAGCAGTACTTC. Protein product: CASSLVGTIAGRYSEQYF.

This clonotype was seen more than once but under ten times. The CDR3 loop reads CASSLANGGRIRAGANVLTF. For the CDR3, the DNA is TGTGCCAGCAGCTTGGCCAATGGGGGCCGAATCAGGGCTGGGGCCAACGTCCTGACTTTC. The chain uses TRBV5-8 and TRBJ2-6; D may be TRBD1 (6 bases). CDR1 SGHTS and CDR2 YDEGEE come from the germline V gene. Between the trimmed V and J ends, which lost 0 bases and 2 bases, there was a span of 21 bases. The CDR3 spans 20 residues.

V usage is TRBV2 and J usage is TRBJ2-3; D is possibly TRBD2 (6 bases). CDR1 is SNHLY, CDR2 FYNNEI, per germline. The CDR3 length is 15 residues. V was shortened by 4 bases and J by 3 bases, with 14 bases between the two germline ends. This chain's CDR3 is CASSVSSARTDTQYF. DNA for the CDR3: TGTGCCAGCAGTGTCTCTAGCGCCAGGACAGATACGCAGTATTTT.

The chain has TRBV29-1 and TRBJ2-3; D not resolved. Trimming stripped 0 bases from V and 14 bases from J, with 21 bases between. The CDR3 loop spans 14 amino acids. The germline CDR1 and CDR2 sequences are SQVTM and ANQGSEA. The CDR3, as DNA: TGCAGCGTTGAAGAGGTGTCAGTCTCGTCATGGGGGTATTTT. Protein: CSVEEVSVSSWGYF.

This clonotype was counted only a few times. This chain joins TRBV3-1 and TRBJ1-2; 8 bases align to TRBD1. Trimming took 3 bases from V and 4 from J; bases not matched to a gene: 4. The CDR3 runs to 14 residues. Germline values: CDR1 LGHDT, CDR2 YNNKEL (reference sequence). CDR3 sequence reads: CASSHTGGSYGYTF. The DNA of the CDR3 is TGTGCCAGCAGCCATACAGGGGGAAGCTATGGCTACACCTTC.

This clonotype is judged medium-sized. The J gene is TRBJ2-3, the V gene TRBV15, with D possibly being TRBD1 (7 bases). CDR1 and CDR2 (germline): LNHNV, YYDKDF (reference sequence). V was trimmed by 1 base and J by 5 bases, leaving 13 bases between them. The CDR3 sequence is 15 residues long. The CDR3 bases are TGTGCCACCAGCAGAGGTGGAGGGGGCGGAGATACGCAGTATTTT. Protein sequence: CATSRGGGGGDTQYF.